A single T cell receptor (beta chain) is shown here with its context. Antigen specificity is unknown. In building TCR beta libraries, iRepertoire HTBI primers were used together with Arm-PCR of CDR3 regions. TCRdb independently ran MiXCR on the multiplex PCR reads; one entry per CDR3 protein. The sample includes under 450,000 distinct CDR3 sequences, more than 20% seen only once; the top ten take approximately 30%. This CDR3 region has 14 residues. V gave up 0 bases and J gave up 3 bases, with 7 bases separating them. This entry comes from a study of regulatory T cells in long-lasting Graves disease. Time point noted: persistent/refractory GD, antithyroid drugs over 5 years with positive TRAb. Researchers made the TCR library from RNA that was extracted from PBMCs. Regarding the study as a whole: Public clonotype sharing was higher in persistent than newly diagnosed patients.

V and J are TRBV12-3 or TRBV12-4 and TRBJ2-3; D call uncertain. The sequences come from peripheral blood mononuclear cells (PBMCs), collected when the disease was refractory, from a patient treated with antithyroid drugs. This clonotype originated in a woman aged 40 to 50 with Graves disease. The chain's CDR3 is CASSLARRTDTQYF. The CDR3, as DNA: TGTGCCAGCAGTTTAGCGAGACGAACAGATACGCAGTATTTT.